This paragraph reports one TCR beta chain. These data belong to a study of blood T cell repertoires in COVID-19. This table comes from immunoSEQ multiplex PCR, and its TCRdb copy is limited to in-frame clones, with some not included. The table has more than 250,000 clones, 86% seen once. Germline CDR1 is KGHDR and CDR2 is SFDVKD. Trimming cost V 7 bases and J 1 base, with 16 bases left between them. The length of the CDR3 is 16 residues. The receptor comes from a young man with active or convalescent COVID-19. The chain combines TRBV24-1 with TRBJ2-1; D may be TRBD2 (5 bases). Sequences were obtained from peripheral blood. The CDR3: CATSPAIGSSYNEQFF. DNA of the CDR3: TGTGCCACCAGCCCGGCGATAGGGAGTTCCTACAATGAGCAGTTCTTC.